The following is a T cell receptor beta chain sequence with its context. Its antigen is unknown. Distinct nucleotide sequences in the sample also encode this CDR3. The data stem from a study of cytomegalovirus exposure and HLA in healthy donors. General study results and limits: In a later analysis, most CMV-associated TCR beta chains appeared HLA-restricted. Relative to the approximately 670-donor mean, N-insertions were reportedly fewer in an Asian-associated ancestry cluster in a later analysis.

This PCR relied on a set of 60 Vbeta primers and 13 Jbeta primers. Assay: immunoSEQ multiplex PCR; the TCRdb copy retains only in-frame clones and omits some. The sample lists approximately 100,000 clones; roughly 10% were seen once. Trimming cost V 5 bases and J 0 bases; bases outside gene matches: 9. The CDR3 covers 18 residues. Germline-derived CDR1 and CDR2 are MNHEY and SMNVEV (reference sequence). Sequencing was carried out using PBMCs. The receptor was isolated from a man aged 50 to 59 in good health and CMV-seropositive. This chain joins TRBV27 and TRBJ1-6; 8 bases agree with TRBD1. CDR3 in DNA: TGTGCCAGCAGTACCAAGACAGGGGTGGGCTCCTATAATTCACCCCTCCACTTT. This gives the protein CASSTKTGVGSYNSPLHF.